This record looks at one TCR beta chain sequence and its context. What it recognizes is unknown. TCRdb reprocessed the 5' RACE reads; each CDR3 protein has one entry and no DNA is given. This listing includes over 120,000 distinct CDR3 sequences. The sample comes from a study of T cells expressing NK-cell markers. Across the study: Obtained from sorted CD3+CD56+NKG2C+, CD3+CD56+NKG2C- and CD3+CD56-NKG2C+ T cells were the TCR beta repertoires.

The study's findings and limits: Whether expanded NKG2C+ T cell clones were HCMV specific stayed uncertain. In a few donors, dominant clonotypes made up about 25-65% of CD3+CD56-NKG2C+ cells. Dominant NKG2C+ clonotypes were found to form 1.0-7.0% of CD8+ T cells in about 6 donors.

CDR1 ENHRY and CDR2 SYGVKD come from the germline V gene. The CDR3 extends over 14 amino acids. The sequenced sample consisted of blood T cells: a sorted CD56 or NKG2C T cell subset, CD4+ or CD8+ T cells, or bulk PBMC T cells (not recorded which). The receptor's source is a man aged 18-30 years in good health. The rearrangement joins TRBV10-3 to TRBJ1-1. The CDR3: CAISPDGPSPEAFF.